The text below deals with one TCR beta chain. This specimen belongs to a study of blood T cell repertoires in COVID-19. Study-wide background: PBMCs, B-cell-depleted T cells, or T cells were the source of the cDNA or gDNA that made up the material.

Method: immunoSEQ multiplex PCR; TCRdb's copy keeps in-frame clones and lacks some. The top ten hold roughly 13% of the sample, which has around 260,000 clones, 85% seen once. Germline V lookup: CDR1 MGHDK, CDR2 SYGVNS. J gave up 10 bases and V 10 bases, and 12 bases lay outside the gene matches. This CDR3 comprises 13 residues. Sequenced input: peripheral blood. This receptor was identified in a human donor in a cohort sampled during active COVID-19. The V and J genes are TRBV25-1 and TRBJ2-1, with 8 bases identical to TRBD1. In DNA form, the CDR3 reads TGTGCCACGGCCCGGACAGGGAGTGGGGAGCAGTTCTTC. This gives the protein CATARTGSGEQFF.